One sample yielded the 30 T cell receptor beta chains listed below, sequenced in a study of T cells of healthy individuals. In TCRdb, the 5' RACE reads were re-called with MiXCR into one record per CDR3 protein. The sample records 60,000 to 75,000 distinct CDR3 sequences, roughly 17% being singletons. The source is a human donor in good health.

This clonotype has only a few counts. This rearrangement joins TRBV18 to TRBJ1-1; 10 bases fit TRBD1. The V gene end was trimmed by 3 bases and the J gene end by 2 bases; junction bases not matched to a gene: 9. CDR3 length equals 17 residues. CDR1 is KGHSH and CDR2 is LQKENI in the germline V gene. CDR3 residues: CASSPLPGTGVNTEAFF. In DNA, the CDR3 is TGTGCCAGCTCACCCCTACCCGGGACAGGGGTTAACACTGAAGCTTTCTTT.

This clonotype has only a few counts. The chain links TRBV6-6 to TRBJ2-7; the match to TRBD1 covers 7 bases. V gave up 7 bases and J gave up 3 bases; unmatched junction bases: 12. The CDR3 length is 15 residues. Per germline, CDR1 MNHNY and CDR2 SVGAGI (reference sequence). The CDR3 is CASMQNRDRFYEQYF. CDR3 bases: TGTGCCAGCATGCAGAATCGGGACAGATTCTACGAGCAGTACTTC.

This clonotype came up many times. This chain links TRBV12-3 or TRBV12-4 with TRBJ1-6; tentative D call: TRBD1 (5 bases). The V gene lost 3 bases and the J gene lost 8 bases, with 20 bases spanning the gap. This CDR3 region has 17 residues. The DNA for the CDR3 is TGTGCCAGCAGTTTTTCGGGGGTGAGCCCAATGGATTCACCCCTCCACTTT. Amino acid sequence: CASSFSGVSPMDSPLHF.

The CDR3 nucleotides are TGCAGTGCTAAGGGGGGACAGGGGGCCACAGATACGCAGTATTTT. Amino acid sequence: CSAKGGQGATDTQYF. The chain links TRBV20-1 to TRBJ2-3; TRBD1 aligns across 12 bases. The CDR3 loop spans 15 amino acids. V was clipped by 4 bases and J by 2 bases; unmatched bases: 4. Germline V CDR1 and CDR2: DFQATT, SNEGSKA (reference sequence).

This clonotype was observed a handful of times. This chain uses TRBV5-4 with TRBJ2-1, with TRBD2 matching over 11 bases. The germline V gene has CDR1 SGHNT and CDR2 YYREEE (reference sequence). The CDR3 covers 14 residues. V shed 3 bases and J 9 bases; nucleotides not matched to a gene: 5. CDR3 amino acids: CASSSLAGGTEQFF. The CDR3 bases are TGTGCCAGCAGCTCCCTAGCGGGGGGTACTGAGCAGTTCTTC.

This chain connects TRBV29-1 to TRBJ1-2; D ambiguous. The length of the CDR3 is 8 residues. Germline V CDR1 and CDR2: SQVTM, ANQGSEA. Trimming removed 7 bases from V and 6 bases from J, with 3 bases in between. The CDR3 nucleotides read TGCAGCGACCATGGCTACACCTTC. Translating gives CSDHGYTF. The full variable domain, rest sourced from reference TRBV29-1 and TRBJ1-2, is SAVISQKPSRDICQRGTSLTIQCQVDSQVTMMFWYRQQPGQSLTLIATANQGSEATYESGFVIDKFPISRPNLTFSTLTVSNMSPEDSSIYLCSDHGYTFGSGTRLTVV.

The chain's CDR3 is CASRKEGFGYTF. The CDR3 DNA reads TGTGCCAGCAGAAAAGAGGGTTTTGGATACACCTTC. The chain combines TRBV12-3 or TRBV12-4 with TRBJ1-2, with D uncertain. The CDR3 runs 12 residues. Trimming removed 6 bases from V and 11 bases from J, with 16 bases in between.

In this sample, this clonotype turned up many times. V gene TRBV7-2 combines with J gene TRBJ2-5; TRBD2 is a possible D gene (6 bases). Per the germline V gene, CDR1 is SGHTA and CDR2 is FQGNSA. Trimming took off 3 bases at V and 0 bases at J, with 8 bases between the two ends. The CDR3 contains 14 residues. This chain's CDR3 is CASSLGGNQETQYF. The CDR3 coding sequence is TGTGCCAGCAGCTTGGGGGGAAACCAAGAGACCCAGTACTTC.

V gene TRBV7-9 combines with J gene TRBJ2-7; 9 bases fit TRBD1. This CDR3 spans 14 amino acids. Germline V gene lookup returns CDR1 SEHNR and CDR2 FQNEAQ (reference sequence). The V and J ends lost 4 bases and 5 bases, in that order; junction bases with no gene match: 6. For the CDR3, the DNA is TGTGCCAGCAGCTGGGGGACAGGGTACAACGAGCAGTACTTC. As protein: CASSWGTGYNEQYF.

This clonotype appeared many times. The V call is TRBV6-5, the J call TRBJ2-7; the D gene could be TRBD1 or TRBD2 (5 bases each). Trimming left V 5 bases short and J 2 bases short, with 16 bases between. From germline, CDR1 is MNHEY and CDR2 SVGAGI. The CDR3 has 15 residues. The DNA of the CDR3 is TGTGCCAGCAGTAGGGACCGGGACGGTCCCTACGAGCAGTACTTC. This codes for CASSRDRDGPYEQYF.

This clonotype has at least ten counts. The gene calls are TRBV2 and TRBJ2-4, with 8 bases fitting TRBD2. J was trimmed by 5 bases and V by 5 bases; bases with no gene match: 5. The CDR3 is 14 amino acids. Germline CDR1 reads SNHLY; CDR2 reads FYNNEI. The CDR3 is CASSWTSTENIQYF. CDR3 in DNA: TGTGCCAGCAGTTGGACTAGCACAGAAAACATTCAGTACTTC.

This clonotype was counted between two and nine times. The chain carries TRBV6-6 and TRBJ1-5, with 8 bases that match TRBD1. The CDR3 spans 13 residues. With 6 bases clipped from V and 4 bases from J, the junction kept 2 bases outside the gene matches. CDR1 MNHNY and CDR2 SVGAGI come from the germline V gene (reference sequence). The CDR3 sequence is CASSQGANQPQHF. CDR3 bases: TGTGCCAGCAGCCAGGGGGCAAATCAGCCCCAGCATTTT.

The chain combines TRBV4-2 with TRBJ2-5, with D possibly matching TRBD2 (5 bases). The CDR3 consists of 13 residues. CDR1 and CDR2 from the germline V gene are LGHNA and YNFKEQ. V was pared by 2 bases and J by 4 bases, with 8 bases between. CDR3 residues: CASSQSGSETQYF. Here the CDR3 DNA reads TGTGCCAGCAGCCAAAGCGGCTCAGAGACCCAGTACTTC.

This clonotype was seen a handful of times. Sequence at one end of the junction differs from germline and may be a read error. The chain couples TRBV6-2 or TRBV6-3 to TRBJ2-7; D may be TRBD2 (6 bases). This CDR3 is built from 11 residues. Germline V gene data show CDR1 as MNHEY and CDR2 as SVGEGT. The CDR3 loop is CASSRGIFPHF. CDR3 in DNA: TGTGCCAGCAGCCGGGGGATCTTCCCGCACTTC.

This clonotype appeared a few times. V usage is TRBV7-9 and J usage is TRBJ1-2; TRBD1 might be the D (5 bases). V was cut by 5 bases and J by 5 bases, with 12 bases left in between. The CDR3 loop spans 13 amino acids. Germline CDR1 SEHNR, CDR2 FQNEAQ (reference sequence). The CDR3: CASSRTSDYGYTF. The CDR3 nucleotides are TGTGCCAGCAGCCGGACAAGCGATTATGGCTACACCTTC. Together with reference TRBV7-9 and TRBJ1-2, the CDR3 gives the full variable domain: DTGVSQNPRHKITKRGQNVTFRCDPISEHNRLYWYRQTLGQGPEFLTYFQNEAQLEKSRLLSDRFSAERPKGSFSTLEIQRTEQGDSAMYLCASSRTSDYGYTFGSGTRLTVV.

As regards this clonotype: A much larger clonotype is one base distant, so this may be a read error. This chain links TRBV29-1 with TRBJ2-6; D remains ambiguous. Germline V gene sequence: CDR1 SQVTM, CDR2 ANQGSEA. V was pared by 1 base and J by 4 bases, with 5 bases between. The CDR3 loop spans 13 amino acids. CDR3 coding DNA: TGCAGCGTTGAAGGGGCAGGGGCCAACGTCCTGACTTTC. Amino acid sequence: CSVEGAGANVLTF.

This clonotype occurred a few times. The rearrangement links TRBV7-9 to TRBJ2-2; D might be TRBD1 (5 bases). V lost 4 bases and J 4 bases, leaving 10 bases between the germline ends. Germline loops: CDR1 SEHNR, CDR2 FQNEAQ (reference sequence). The CDR3 runs 14 residues. In DNA form, the CDR3 reads TGTGCCAGCAGCTCCTGGCAGGGCACCGGGGAGCTGTTTTTT. Protein sequence: CASSSWQGTGELFF.

This clonotype was recorded many times. This chain connects TRBV7-6 to TRBJ2-7, with TRBD1 matching 7 bases. The ends lost 4 bases at V and 7 bases at J; junction bases unmatched: 10. The CDR3 extends over 14 amino acids. CDR1 is SGHVS, CDR2 FNYEAQ, per germline. The CDR3 protein is CASSSGTAAGEQYF. The DNA of the CDR3 is TGTGCCAGCAGCTCCGGGACAGCGGCGGGTGAGCAGTACTTC. The entire variable domain, with the rest obtained from reference TRBV7-6 and TRBJ2-7, is as follows: GAGVSQSPRYKVTKRGQDVALRCDPISGHVSLYWYRQALGQGPEFLTYFNYEAQQDKSGLPNDRFSAERPEGSISTLTIQRTEQRDSAMYRCASSSGTAAGEQYFGPGTRLTVT.

Ten or more counts support this clonotype. The chain links TRBV12-3 or TRBV12-4 to TRBJ1-2; D is unresolved. Trimming pared 1 base from V and 7 bases from J, leaving 7 bases between. This CDR3 region has 12 residues. CDR3 sequence (DNA): TGTGCCAGCAGTTTAGGAGTTGGTGGCTACACCTTC. Translating it yields CASSLGVGGYTF.

This chain uses TRBV2 with TRBJ2-5; D perhaps matches TRBD2 (5 bases). V lost 6 bases and J lost 1, with 12 bases in between. Germline values: CDR1 SNHLY, CDR2 FYNNEI. CDR3 length equals 14 residues. The CDR3 loop is CASSYTSVQETQYF. Written as DNA, the CDR3 is TGTGCCAGCAGCTACACTAGTGTCCAAGAGACCCAGTACTTC.

This clonotype was seen ten or more times. The rearrangement links TRBV9 to TRBJ2-1, with no clear D. The CDR3 loop spans 13 amino acids. Germline assignment: CDR1 SGDLS and CDR2 YYNGEE. Trimming took 0 bases from V and 4 from J, leaving 5 bases between them. Here the CDR3 reads CASSVEDYNEQFF. As DNA, the CDR3 is TGTGCCAGCAGCGTAGAAGATTACAATGAGCAGTTCTTC. The full variable domain, in which reference TRBV9 and TRBJ2-1 provide the parts outside the CDR3, is DSGVTQTPKHLITATGQRVTLRCSPRSGDLSVYWYQQSLDQGLQFLIQYYNGEERAKGNILERFSAQQFPDLHSELNLSSLELGDSALYFCASSVEDYNEQFFGPGTRLTVL.

V gene TRBV12-3 or TRBV12-4 combines with J gene TRBJ2-1; 11 nucleotides agree with TRBD2. The CDR3 sequence is 15 residues long. Trimming took 6 bases from V and 4 from J; bases not matched to a gene: 5. DNA for the CDR3: TGTGCCAGCAGACCCCCTAGCGGGGGGTACAATGAGCAGTTCTTC. Its translation: CASRPPSGGYNEQFF.

V usage is TRBV7-2 and J usage is TRBJ2-1; D is unresolved. Germline CDR1 reads SGHTA; CDR2 reads FQGNSA. This CDR3 comprises 13 residues. The V gene lost 4 bases and the J gene lost 3 bases, with 7 bases spanning the gap. The CDR3 loop reads CASSSPLYNEQFF. CDR3 DNA: TGTGCCAGCAGCTCCCCCCTCTACAATGAGCAGTTCTTC.

This clonotype came up a few times. The chain links TRBV28 to TRBJ2-7; D is ambiguous. From germline, CDR1 is MDHEN and CDR2 SYDVKM. CDR3 length equals 12 residues. V lost 3 bases to trimming and J lost 4 bases, with 7 bases between them. The CDR3: CASSFKGYEQYF. CDR3 DNA sequence: TGTGCCAGCAGTTTTAAGGGTTACGAGCAGTACTTC.

This chain links TRBV20-1 with TRBJ2-7, with TRBD1 identical over 7 bases. The CDR3 consists of 12 residues. Germline trimming cut 6 bases from V and 9 bases from J; bases unmatched to any gene: 11. CDR1 DFQATT and CDR2 SNEGSKA come from the germline V gene (reference sequence). For the CDR3, the DNA is TGCAGTGCCACAGGGGAAACGAGGGGGCAGTACTTC. Amino acids: CSATGETRGQYF.

This clonotype has at least ten counts. Germline is not matched at one junction end, which may reflect a read error. This chain connects TRBV6-5 to TRBJ1-3; maybe TRBD1 (5 bases). The V gene's germline CDR1 is MNHEY and CDR2 SVGAGI. This CDR3 comprises 12 residues. The CDR3 reads CATKSQGWETNF. The CDR3 coding sequence is TGTGCCACCAAGTCGCAGGGTTGGGAAACGAATTTT.

As to this clonotype: A read error is possible here, since a much larger clone lies one base away. In this CDR3 the conserved last residue, phenylalanine or tryptophan, is missing, so a read error is likely. The rearrangement links TRBV4-1 to TRBJ2-5; possibly TRBD2 for D (6 bases). V was pared by 1 base and J by 5 bases, with 14 bases between. Germline-derived CDR1 and CDR2 are MGHRA and YSYEKL. The CDR3 length is 15 residues. In DNA form, the CDR3 reads TGCGCCAGCAGCCAAGCAAACGGGAGATACGAGACCCAGTACTAC. Amino acids: CASSQANGRYETQYY.

The CDR3 region is CAWITGAYYNEQFF. CDR3 sequence (DNA): TGTGCCTGGATAACCGGGGCCTACTACAATGAGCAGTTCTTC. The rearrangement joins TRBV30 to TRBJ2-1; D possibly uses TRBD1 or TRBD2 (5 bases each). CDR3 length: 14 residues. The germline CDR1 and CDR2 sequences are GTSNPN and SVGIG (reference sequence). Deletions cut 4 bases from V and 3 bases from J, with 13 bases between.

The chain links TRBV12-3 or TRBV12-4 to TRBJ1-2; no clear D. The CDR3 covers 14 residues. V gave up 1 base and J gave up 2 bases, with 8 bases separating them. CDR3 sequence (DNA): TGTGCCAGCAGTTTAGGCAGCCAGAACTATGGCTACACCTTC. Translating it yields CASSLGSQNYGYTF.

A few counts support this clonotype. The V and J genes are TRBV7-9 and TRBJ2-1, with D hard to call. This CDR3 spans 15 amino acids. Looked up from germline, CDR1 is SEHNR and CDR2 is FQNEAQ (reference sequence). Trimming pared 5 bases from V and 2 bases from J, leaving 13 bases between. CDR3 nucleotides: TGTGCCAGCAGCCCTGGTACTCGCCCCTACAATGAGCAGTTCTTC. This codes for CASSPGTRPYNEQFF. Together with reference TRBV7-9 and TRBJ2-1, the CDR3 gives the full variable domain: DTGVSQNPRHKITKRGQNVTFRCDPISEHNRLYWYRQTLGQGPEFLTYFQNEAQLEKSRLLSDRFSAERPKGSFSTLEIQRTEQGDSAMYLCASSPGTRPYNEQFFGPGTRLTVL.